This TCR beta chain came from a study of shared clonotypes between healthy human individuals. Looking at the study overall: Each donor's CD4 naive and CD4 memory cells filled three plates apiece, CD8 naive two, and CD8 memory one. Study observations and caveats: Rarefaction revealed incomplete sorted-subset sequencing despite large depth. A reduction in generation probabilities was seen for non-shared clonotypes relative to those shared by all four donors. Across four donors, naive CD4 shared around 5%, naive CD8 over 3%, memory CD4 2% to 2.5%, memory CD8 about 0.38%.

Using immunoSEQ multiplex PCR, the repertoire was profiled, and TCRdb retains in-frame clones only, with some absent. Among around 2.5 million clones listed, roughly 93% were seen once. A remark on this clone: Its matching antigen is unknown.

J lost 5 bases, V lost 3 bases, and 12 bases had no gene match. The CDR3 has 17 amino acids. Germline V CDR1 and CDR2: SGDLS, YYNGEE. The V and J genes are TRBV9 and TRBJ2-1, with 9 bases lining up with TRBD2. This receptor was obtained from a man aged 18 to 29 in good health. Some clones in this sample may be carry-over from other donors' samples. The sample consisted of naive CD4+ T cells from PBMCs. Subset given: CD45RA+ positively selected. The chain's CDR3 is CASSAPPWTSDNNEQFF. The CDR3 nucleotides read TGTGCCAGCAGCGCACCCCCTTGGACTAGCGACAACAATGAGCAGTTCTTC.